One sample yielded the 22 T cell receptor beta chains listed below, sequenced in a study of blood T cells in healthy people across ages. The authors ran a second PCR of about 6 to 11 cycles using a sample-barcoded 5' primer and a J-beta primer mix. Each CDR3 protein gets one entry after TCRdb re-called the 5' RACE reads with MiXCR. The sample consists of about 1,500,000 distinct CDR3 sequences, 28% of them appearing once. The sequencing sample was made of blood. The source is a woman aged 25 to 39 in good health.

This chain links TRBV4-3 with TRBJ2-3, with D possibly being TRBD1 (6 bases). CDR1 LGHNA and CDR2 YSLEER come from the germline V gene. The CDR3 consists of 17 residues. Trimming removed 0 bases from V and 1 base from J, with 14 bases in between. The CDR3 loop is CASSQDIRRGGTDTQYF. The CDR3 DNA is TGCGCCAGCAGCCAAGATATACGCAGGGGTGGCACAGATACGCAGTATTTT.

This clonotype was counted between two and nine times. The chain combines TRBV4-2 with TRBJ2-3; a weak D match, TRBD2 (5 bases). The CDR3 runs to 15 residues. CDR1 LGHNA and CDR2 YNFKEQ come from the germline V gene. V was clipped by 4 bases and J by 2 bases, with 13 bases between them. CDR3 protein: CASSLLSGTTDTQYF. The DNA for the CDR3 is TGTGCCAGCAGCCTCCTGAGCGGAACCACAGATACGCAGTATTTT.

V and J are TRBV10-3 and TRBJ2-1; 12 bases are a match to TRBD2. The CDR3 loop spans 15 amino acids. Germline trimming cut 4 bases from V and 8 bases from J; bases unmatched to any gene: 6. Germline-derived CDR1 and CDR2 are ENHRY and SYGVKD. CDR3 residues: CAISGLAGVMDEQFF. The CDR3 DNA reads as TGTGCCATCAGTGGACTAGCGGGAGTCATGGATGAGCAGTTCTTC.

V usage is TRBV19 and J usage is TRBJ2-2; 12 positions agree with TRBD2. Germline CDR1 and CDR2: LNHDA and SQIVND (reference sequence). The CDR3 extends over 15 amino acids. V lost 7 bases and J lost 6; bases outside the gene matches: 6. The CDR3 nucleotides are TGTGCCAGTATAGGACTAGCGGGATTTTCCGGGGAGCTGTTTTTT. Protein: CASIGLAGFSGELFF.

This clonotype was recorded many times. The chain couples TRBV5-1 to TRBJ2-5; TRBD1 agrees at 7 bases. The CDR3 sequence is 16 residues long. The J segment lost 2 bases and the V segment lost 0 bases, leaving 7 bases of the junction unmatched. Germline V CDR1 and CDR2: SGHRS, YFSETQ. DNA of the CDR3: TGCGCCAGCAGCTTGGGACAGGGAACTATGCAAGAGACCCAGTACTTC. Translated: CASSLGQGTMQETQYF.

This clonotype appeared a few times. This rearrangement joins TRBV2 to TRBJ1-4; D gene unclear. The V gene lost 6 bases and the J gene lost 8 bases, with 16 bases spanning the gap. This CDR3 contains 14 residues. CDR1 SNHLY and CDR2 FYNNEI come from the germline V gene. The CDR3 region is CASSQQLTGEKLFF. As DNA, the CDR3 is TGTGCCAGCAGCCAACAATTGACCGGGGAAAAACTGTTTTTT.

This clonotype has more than one count but fewer than ten. The rearrangement joins TRBV5-1 to TRBJ1-2; 10 nucleotides align to TRBD1. CDR1 is SGHRS, CDR2 YFSETQ, per germline. Trimming at V came to 4 bases and at J to 8 bases, leaving 8 bases not matched to a gene. This CDR3 spans 14 amino acids. DNA of the CDR3: TGCGCCAGCAGCCCCCGACAGGGGGCCTGGGGCTACACCTTC. Translated: CASSPRQGAWGYTF.

This clonotype was observed at least ten times. The chain recombines TRBV7-9 with TRBJ2-7; weak D call: TRBD2 (6 bases). V gave up 1 base and J gave up 3 bases, with 13 bases separating them. The CDR3 totals 15 residues. Germline V CDR1 and CDR2: SEHNR, FQNEAQ (reference sequence). The CDR3 reads CASSLGGLQNYEQYF. DNA for the CDR3: TGTGCCAGCAGCTTAGGAGGACTACAAAACTACGAGCAGTACTTC.

The chain uses TRBV28 and TRBJ2-4; 7 bases are a match to TRBD1. Germline CDR1 and CDR2: MDHEN and SYDVKM. V was clipped by 8 bases and J by 6 bases; unmatched bases: 7. The CDR3 is 13 amino acids. This chain's CDR3 is CASAVPGGNIQYF. CDR3 coding DNA: TGTGCCAGCGCCGTCCCAGGGGGAAACATTCAGTACTTC.

Only a few counts were recorded for this clonotype. One end of the junction is discordant with germline, which a read error may explain. The chain has TRBV5-1 and TRBJ1-2; D is perhaps TRBD1 (6 bases). CDR1 is SGHRS and CDR2 is YFSETQ in the germline V gene. This CDR3 is built from 14 residues. In nucleotides, the CDR3 is TGCGCCAGCAGGTTGGGGGGGCAGAACTATGGCTACACCTTC. Amino acids: CASRLGGQNYGYTF.

This clonotype was recorded only once. CDR3 loop: CASTQNRGDEQFF. The DNA of the CDR3 is TGTGCCAGCACCCAGAACAGGGGTGATGAGCAGTTCTTC. This chain uses TRBV7-8 with TRBJ2-1; TRBD1 matches at 7 bases. V lost 7 bases and J lost 8; bases outside the gene matches: 8. Germline loops: CDR1 SGHVS, CDR2 FQNEAQ. This CDR3 contains 13 residues.

A word on this clonotype: A read error is possible here, since a much larger clone lies one base away. This sequence joins TRBV20-1 and TRBJ2-1, with TRBD2 matching over 9 bases. The CDR3 covers 19 residues. J was trimmed by 10 bases and V by 1 base; bases with no gene match: 23. Germline V gives CDR1 DFQATT, CDR2 SNEGSKA (reference sequence). CDR3 region: CSARVLGERGTSRLLEQFF. CDR3 bases: TGCAGTGCTAGAGTCTTAGGGGAAAGGGGGACTAGCAGACTCCTAGAGCAGTTCTTC.

The chain combines TRBV6-6 with TRBJ1-4; D gene ambiguous. The CDR3 has 11 amino acids. Germline CDR1 reads MNHNY; CDR2 reads SVGAGI (reference sequence). With 1 base removed from V and 6 bases from J, the gap between germline ends came to 0 bases. CDR3 sequence reads: CASSYYEKLFF. For the CDR3, the DNA is TGTGCCAGCAGTTACTATGAAAAACTGTTTTTT.

The gene calls are TRBV7-2 and TRBJ1-2; TRBD1 might be the D (6 bases). From germline, CDR1 is SGHTA and CDR2 FQGNSA. With 1 base removed from V and 6 bases from J, the gap between germline ends came to 18 bases. The CDR3 extends over 16 amino acids. In DNA, the CDR3 is TGTGCCAGCAGCTTAGGGGACATGGAGCCAGGGCATGGCTACACCTTC. Its protein product is CASSLGDMEPGHGYTF. Supplemented by reference TRBV7-2 and TRBJ1-2, the full variable domain reads GAGVSQSPSNKVTEKGKDVELRCDPISGHTALYWYRQSLGQGLEFLIYFQGNSAPDKSGLPSDRFSAERTGGSVSTLTIQRTQQEDSAVYLCASSLGDMEPGHGYTFGSGTRLTVV.

This clonotype came up many times. This chain links TRBV4-1 with TRBJ2-5; a weak D match, TRBD1 (6 bases). The CDR3 is 15 residues long. The ends were cut back, 0 bases at V and 2 bases at J, with 10 bases in the middle. Per the germline V gene, CDR1 is MGHRA and CDR2 is YSYEKL. The CDR3 is CASSQDGQSQETQYF. CDR3 nucleotides: TGCGCCAGCAGCCAAGATGGACAGTCTCAAGAGACCCAGTACTTC.

This clonotype was counted only a few times. The V and J genes are TRBV12-5 and TRBJ2-3; D remains unclear. The CDR3 has 16 residues. CDR1 is LGHNT and CDR2 is FRNRAP in the germline V gene. The V end lost 0 bases, the J end lost 3 bases, and 13 bases lay between the germline ends. CDR3 sequence: CASGLVYGSSTDTQYF. CDR3 coding DNA: TGTGCTAGTGGTTTGGTATATGGGTCTTCGACAGATACGCAGTATTTT.

The genes are TRBV12-3 or TRBV12-4 and TRBJ1-4, with 9 nucleotides matching TRBD1. This CDR3 is 14 amino acids long. The V and J ends lost 6 bases and 7 bases, in that order; junction bases with no gene match: 6. The CDR3 region has the DNA TGTGCCAGCAGGCCCGGGACAGGGTCTGAAAAACTGTTTTTT. Translation: CASRPGTGSEKLFF.

V is TRBV7-9 and J is TRBJ2-1; D uncertain. Trimming removed 5 bases at V and 4 bases at J, with 12 bases between. Germline-derived CDR1 and CDR2 are SEHNR and FQNEAQ (reference sequence). The CDR3 has 14 residues. CDR3 sequence (DNA): TGTGCCAGCAGCCAAAGTAGCCGTTACAATGAGCAGTTCTTC. This translates into CASSQSSRYNEQFF. Full variable domain (missing parts from reference TRBV7-9 and TRBJ2-1): DTGVSQNPRHKITKRGQNVTFRCDPISEHNRLYWYRQTLGQGPEFLTYFQNEAQLEKSRLLSDRFSAERPKGSFSTLEIQRTEQGDSAMYLCASSQSSRYNEQFFGPGTRLTVL.

Note on this clonotype: A much bigger clone sits one base away, suggesting this may be a read error. The rearrangement links TRBV29-1 to TRBJ2-5, with D uncertain. The CDR3 totals 13 residues. CDR1 and CDR2 (germline): SQVTM, ANQGSEA. CDR3 DNA: TGCAGCGTTGCTCGGACGGGTCAAGGGACCCAGTACTTC. This gives the protein CSVARTGQGTQYF.

This clonotype was detected many times. The chain is built from TRBV3-1 and TRBJ2-4; TRBD1 aligns across 8 bases. The DNA end is more similar to TRBJ2-7, so the J call may be wrong. Per germline, CDR1 LGHDT and CDR2 YNNKEL (reference sequence). The CDR3 runs 15 residues. The CDR3 coding sequence is TGTGCCAGCAGCCAAGATTCAGGGGGCATGGACGAGCAGTACTTC. Translation: CASSQDSGGMDEQYF.

Comments on this clonotype: Given a much more abundant clone one base away, this may be a read error. The CDR3 coding sequence is TGCGCCAGCAGCGGGTTTAGCGAAAGCTCCTACAATGAGCAGTACTTC. It specifies CASSGFSESSYNEQYF. The chain uses TRBV5-1 and TRBJ2-1; D perhaps matches TRBD2 (5 bases). The J call may be mistaken, given a closer DNA end match to TRBJ2-7. This CDR3 comprises 16 residues. Per germline, CDR1 SGHRS and CDR2 YFSETQ.

This clonotype was seen only a few times. The chain employs TRBV6-5 and TRBJ1-2, with 8 bases that match TRBD1. Germline CDR1 MNHEY, CDR2 SVGAGI. This CDR3 region has 14 residues. Trimming at V came to 4 bases and at J to 6 bases, leaving 7 bases not matched to a gene. CDR3 nucleotide sequence: TGTGCCAGCAGTTCATCAGGGGGCATGAATGGCTACACCTTC. Its protein product is CASSSSGGMNGYTF.